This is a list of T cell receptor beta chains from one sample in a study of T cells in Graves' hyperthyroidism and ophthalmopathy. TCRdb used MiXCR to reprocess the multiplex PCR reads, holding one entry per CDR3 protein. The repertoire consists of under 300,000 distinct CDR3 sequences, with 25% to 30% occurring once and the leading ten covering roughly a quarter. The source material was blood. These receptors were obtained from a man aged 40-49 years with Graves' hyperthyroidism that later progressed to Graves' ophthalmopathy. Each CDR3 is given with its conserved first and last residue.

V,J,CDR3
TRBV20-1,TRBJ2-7,CSARFGGRALYEQYF
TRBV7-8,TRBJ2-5,CASSPSQGMGETQYF
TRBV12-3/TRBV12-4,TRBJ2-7,CASSTRSYEQYF
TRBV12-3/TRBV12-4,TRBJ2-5,CASSLGGGRETQYF
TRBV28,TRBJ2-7,CATSLDRGPVEQYF
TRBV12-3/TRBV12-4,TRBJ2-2,CASSSQGGSNTGELFF
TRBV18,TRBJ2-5,CASSDFLAGVQETQYF
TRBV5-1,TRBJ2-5,CASSTDPQETQYF
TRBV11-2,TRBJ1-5,CASSLVDSNQPQHF
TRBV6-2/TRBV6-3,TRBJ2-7,CASSWSLLYEQYF
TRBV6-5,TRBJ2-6,CASSYDFSGANVLTF
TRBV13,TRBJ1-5,CASSYAREANQPQHF
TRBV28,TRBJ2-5,CASSRGTGMETQYF
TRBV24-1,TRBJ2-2,CATSDTGQGASAGELFF
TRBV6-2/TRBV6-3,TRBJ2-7,CASSYSSAARYEQYF
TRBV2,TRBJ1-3,CASSVQGSGNTIYF
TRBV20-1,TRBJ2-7,CSAMTSLNYEQYF
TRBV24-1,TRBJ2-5,CATSDPAAGETQYF
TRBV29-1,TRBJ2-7,CSVPGGGEQYF
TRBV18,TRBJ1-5,CASSPEGGQPQHF
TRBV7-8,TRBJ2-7,CASSLSLAGVSYEQYF
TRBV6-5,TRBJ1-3,CASSYFRVSGNTIYF
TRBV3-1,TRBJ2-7,CASSQGGWEPYEQYF
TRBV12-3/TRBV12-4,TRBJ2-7,CASSNLNRGPYYEQYF
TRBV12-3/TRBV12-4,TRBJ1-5,CASSLAGRNQPQHF
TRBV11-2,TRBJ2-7,CASSLDGVRGLAGVSHYEQYF
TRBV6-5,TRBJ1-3,CASRKQGANTIYF